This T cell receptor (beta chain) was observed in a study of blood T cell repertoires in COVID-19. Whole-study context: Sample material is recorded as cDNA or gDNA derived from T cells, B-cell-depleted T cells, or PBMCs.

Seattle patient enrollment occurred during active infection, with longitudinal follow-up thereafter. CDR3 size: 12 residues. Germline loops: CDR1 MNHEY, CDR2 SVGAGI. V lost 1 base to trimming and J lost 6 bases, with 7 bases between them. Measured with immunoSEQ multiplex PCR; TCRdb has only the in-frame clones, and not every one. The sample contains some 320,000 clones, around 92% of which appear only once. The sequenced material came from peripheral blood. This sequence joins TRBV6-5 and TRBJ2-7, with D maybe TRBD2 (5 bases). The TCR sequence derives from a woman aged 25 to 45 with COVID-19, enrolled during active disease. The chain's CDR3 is CASSYLGGEQYF. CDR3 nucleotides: TGTGCCAGCAGTTACTTAGGAGGCGAGCAGTACTTC.